This TCR beta chain comes out of a study of STAT3 mutations in large granular lymphocyte leukemia. Study-level information: Immunosuppressive therapy was given to more than half of T-LGLL patients.

Findings and limits, study-wide: Persisting codominant clonotypes may have hidden a small pathogenic clone. In T-cell large granular lymphocyte leukemia, about half of patients showed multiple immunodominant subclonotypes.

As for this clone: Antigen: not known.

The V end lost 4 bases, the J end lost 2 bases, and 14 bases lay between the germline ends. The CDR3 is 15 residues long. Germline values: CDR1 SEHNR, CDR2 FQNEAQ (reference sequence). Some 38,000 productive templates were obtained per sample on average. Only in-frame clones appear in the TCRdb table, and some are missing; sequencing was by immunoSEQ multiplex PCR. The top ten clones hold about 0.46% of a sample with about 40,000 clones, 70% to 90% of them seen once. Sample: PBMCs. This TCR was recovered from a human donor with T large granular lymphocyte leukemia. Some clones in this sample may be carry-over from other donors' samples. The chain carries TRBV7-9 and TRBJ2-5; D gene uncertain. Here the CDR3 DNA reads TGTGCCAGCAGCTCCTTCATCGGGCTTCAAGAGACCCAGTACTTC. This gives the protein CASSSFIGLQETQYF.